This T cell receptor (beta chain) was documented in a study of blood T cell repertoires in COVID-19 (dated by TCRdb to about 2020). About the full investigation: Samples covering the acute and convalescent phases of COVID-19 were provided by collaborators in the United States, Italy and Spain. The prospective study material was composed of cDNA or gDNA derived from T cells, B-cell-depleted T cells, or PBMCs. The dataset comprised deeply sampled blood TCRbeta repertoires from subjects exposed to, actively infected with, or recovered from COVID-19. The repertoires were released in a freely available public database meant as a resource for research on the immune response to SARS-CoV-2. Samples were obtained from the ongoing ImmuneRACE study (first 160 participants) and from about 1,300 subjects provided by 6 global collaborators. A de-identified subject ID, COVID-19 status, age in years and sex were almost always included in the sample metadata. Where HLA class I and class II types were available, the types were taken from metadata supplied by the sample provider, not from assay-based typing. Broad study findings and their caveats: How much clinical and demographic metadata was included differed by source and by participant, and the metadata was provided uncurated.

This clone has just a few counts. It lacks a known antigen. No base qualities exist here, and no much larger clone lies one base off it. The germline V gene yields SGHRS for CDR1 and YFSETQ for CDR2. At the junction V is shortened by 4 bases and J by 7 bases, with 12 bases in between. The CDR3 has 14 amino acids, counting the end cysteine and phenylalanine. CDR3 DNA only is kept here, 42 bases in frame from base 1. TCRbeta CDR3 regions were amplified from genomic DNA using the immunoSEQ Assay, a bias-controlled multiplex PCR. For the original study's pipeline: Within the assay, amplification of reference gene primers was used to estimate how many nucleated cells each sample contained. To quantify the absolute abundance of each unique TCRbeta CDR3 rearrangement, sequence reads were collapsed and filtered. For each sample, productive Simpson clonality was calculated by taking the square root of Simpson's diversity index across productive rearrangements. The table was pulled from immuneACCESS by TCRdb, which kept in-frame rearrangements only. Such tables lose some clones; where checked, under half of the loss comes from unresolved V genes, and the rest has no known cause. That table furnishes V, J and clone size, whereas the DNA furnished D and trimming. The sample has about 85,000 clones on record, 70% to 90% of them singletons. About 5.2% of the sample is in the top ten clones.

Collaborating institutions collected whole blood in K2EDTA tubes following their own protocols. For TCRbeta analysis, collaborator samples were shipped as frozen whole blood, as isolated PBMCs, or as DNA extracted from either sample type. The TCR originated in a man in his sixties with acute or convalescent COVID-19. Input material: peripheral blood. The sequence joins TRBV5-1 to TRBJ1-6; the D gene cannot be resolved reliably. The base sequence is TGCGCCAGCAGCCCTGCAGCGGCCAATTCACCCCTCCACTTT. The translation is CASSPAAANSPLHF.